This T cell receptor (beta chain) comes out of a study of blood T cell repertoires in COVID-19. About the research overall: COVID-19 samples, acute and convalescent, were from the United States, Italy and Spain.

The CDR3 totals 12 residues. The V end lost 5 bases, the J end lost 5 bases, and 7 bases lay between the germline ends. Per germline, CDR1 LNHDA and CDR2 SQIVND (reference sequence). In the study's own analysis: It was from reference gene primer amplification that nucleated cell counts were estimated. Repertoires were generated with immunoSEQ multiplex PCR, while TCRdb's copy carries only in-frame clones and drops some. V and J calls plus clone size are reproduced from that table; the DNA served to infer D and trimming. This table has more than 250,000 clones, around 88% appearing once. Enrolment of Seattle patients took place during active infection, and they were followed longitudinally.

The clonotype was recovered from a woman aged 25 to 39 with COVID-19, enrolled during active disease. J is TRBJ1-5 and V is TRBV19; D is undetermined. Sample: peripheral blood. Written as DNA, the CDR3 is TGTGCCAGTAGTCCCAGTTATCAGCCCCAGCATTTT. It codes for CASSPSYQPQHF.